Presented here are 9 T cell receptor beta chains from one specimen sequenced in a study of cytomegalovirus exposure and HLA in healthy donors. PCR employed 60 Vbeta and 13 Jbeta primers. Assay: immunoSEQ multiplex PCR; the TCRdb copy retains only in-frame clones and omits some. The sample has roughly 150,000 clones; over 50% are singletons. Sequencing was carried out using PBMCs. The receptor source for this set is a human donor in good health.

Comment on this clone: This sample includes further DNA sequences coding for the same CDR3. The rearrangement uses TRBV7-8 and TRBJ1-1, with 7 bases matching TRBD1. The ends lost 1 base at V and 3 bases at J; junction bases unmatched: 2. This CDR3 is built from 14 residues. CDR1 SGHVS and CDR2 FQNEAQ come from the germline V gene. The CDR3 is CASSLGGTDTEAFF. The CDR3 DNA reads TGTGCCAGCAGCTTAGGAGGGACAGACACTGAAGCTTTCTTT.

This chain links TRBV19 with TRBJ1-1; no definite D call. Trimming left V 6 bases short and J 2 bases short, with 4 bases between. The germline V gene encodes CDR1 LNHDA and CDR2 SQIVND (reference sequence). The CDR3 has 11 residues. CDR3 loop: CASRLNTEAFF. CDR3 in DNA: TGTGCCAGTAGGCTAAACACTGAAGCTTTCTTT.

This sequence joins TRBV4-3 and TRBJ2-7; 12 bases line up with TRBD2. CDR1 is LGHNA and CDR2 is YSLEER in the germline V gene. The CDR3 runs 15 residues. V shed 1 base, J shed 4 bases, and the junction held 2 bases outside the gene matches. Here the CDR3 DNA reads TGCGCCAGCAGCCAAGGACTAGCGGGAGAATACGAGCAGTACTTC. Translation gives CASSQGLAGEYEQYF.

V is TRBV7-7 and J is TRBJ2-5; D gene unclear. The ends were cut back, 5 bases at V and 1 base at J, with 11 bases in the middle. The germline CDR1 and CDR2 sequences are SSHAT and FNYEAQ (reference sequence). This CDR3 region has 14 residues. Written as DNA, the CDR3 is TGTGCCAGCAGCCGAGGCGAGAGCCAAGAGACCCAGTACTTC. It yields the protein CASSRGESQETQYF.

The chain couples TRBV5-1 to TRBJ2-7; unclear D gene. The germline V gene encodes CDR1 SGHRS and CDR2 YFSETQ. CDR3 length: 15 residues. Trimming pared 0 bases from V and 5 bases from J, leaving 15 bases between. In DNA form, the CDR3 reads TGCGCCAGCAGCTTGGTGGCAGATCGCTTCAACGAGCAGTACTTC. Amino acid sequence: CASSLVADRFNEQYF.

The V and J genes are TRBV4-1 and TRBJ2-4; TRBD2 agrees at 15 bases. From germline, CDR1 is MGHRA and CDR2 YSYEKL. V lost 4 bases and J lost 0; bases outside the gene matches: 4. The CDR3 has 18 residues. Here the CDR3 reads CASSPGLAGGIAKNIQYF. The CDR3 region has the DNA TGCGCCAGCAGCCCGGGACTAGCGGGAGGCATAGCCAAAAACATTCAGTACTTC.

The chain carries TRBV18 and TRBJ2-5; D is undetermined. The CDR3 spans 14 residues. V was pared by 5 bases and J by 2 bases, with 12 bases between. Germline V lookup: CDR1 KGHSH, CDR2 LQKENI. CDR3 protein: CASSWQDIQETQYF. Here the CDR3 DNA reads TGTGCCAGCTCATGGCAGGATATACAAGAGACCCAGTACTTC.

The chain has TRBV27 and TRBJ1-2; the match to TRBD1 covers 9 bases. Germline V gene data show CDR1 as MNHEY and CDR2 as SMNVEV (reference sequence). The trim removed 1 base at V and 4 bases at J, leaving 13 bases unmatched. There are 18 residues in the CDR3. The DNA for the CDR3 is TGTGCCAGCAGTTTATACGGGACAGGGAAACCTCTTGGCTATGGCTACACCTTC. Translating it yields CASSLYGTGKPLGYGYTF.

This chain uses TRBV29-1 with TRBJ2-2; D is unclear. Trimming took off 2 bases at V and 1 base at J, with 8 bases between the two ends. This CDR3 is 14 amino acids long. Germline values: CDR1 SQVTM, CDR2 ANQGSEA. CDR3 residues: CSVERQENTGELFF. Here the CDR3 DNA reads TGCAGCGTTGAAAGGCAGGAGAACACCGGGGAGCTGTTTTTT.